This entry is about one T cell receptor (beta chain). TCRbeta library construction was performed incorporating unique molecular identifiers. TCRdb itself ran the PCR reads through MiXCR, one entry per CDR3 protein. The sample records 600,000 to 700,000 distinct CDR3 sequences, 16% being singletons. The record originates from a study of T-cell reconstitution after alpha-beta-depleted transplantation in children. The germline V gene has CDR1 MNHEY and CDR2 SMNVEV (reference sequence). CDR3 length: 16 residues. V was shortened by 7 bases and J by 0 bases, with 13 bases between the two germline ends. This receptor was obtained from a human donor who donated a stem cell graft to a child with acute myeloid leukemia. The sample in question was PBMCs from the stem cell graft donor, obtained from the stem cell graft. The V gene is TRBV27, the J gene TRBJ1-6; D gene unclear. The CDR3 DNA is TGTGCCAGCAAGGTGGGCGGCAGCTCCTATAATTCACCCCTCCACTTT. It yields the protein CASKVGGSSYNSPLHF.